The sequence of this TCR beta chain was determined in a study of blood T cell repertoires in COVID-19. Whole-study context: The samples span acute and convalescent COVID-19 from the United States, Italy and Spain. Nucleic acid was either cDNA or gDNA, and it came from T cells, B-cell-depleted T cells, or PBMCs.

During active infection, Seattle patients enrolled and were then monitored through disease. The CDR3 totals 17 residues. The germline V gene has CDR1 MDHEN and CDR2 SYDVKM. After removal of 3 bases from V and 3 bases from J, the junction contained 9 bases not matched to a gene. In the source study's methods: Estimation of nucleated cell counts was performed using reference gene primer amplification. The table came from immunoSEQ multiplex PCR; TCRdb's copy has only in-frame clones and leaves some out. That table supplies the V and J calls and clone size; D and trimming were determined from the DNA. This table holds about 410,000 clones, around 91% found once. The sample holds one count of this clone.

The TCR originated in a middle-aged woman with COVID-19, enrolled during active disease. Specimen: peripheral blood. The chain is built from TRBV28 and TRBJ1-1; 11 positions agree with TRBD1. CDR3 in amino acids: CASSFSGQGAPDTEAFF. DNA of the CDR3: TGTGCCAGCAGTTTCTCTGGACAGGGGGCTCCGGACACTGAAGCTTTCTTT.